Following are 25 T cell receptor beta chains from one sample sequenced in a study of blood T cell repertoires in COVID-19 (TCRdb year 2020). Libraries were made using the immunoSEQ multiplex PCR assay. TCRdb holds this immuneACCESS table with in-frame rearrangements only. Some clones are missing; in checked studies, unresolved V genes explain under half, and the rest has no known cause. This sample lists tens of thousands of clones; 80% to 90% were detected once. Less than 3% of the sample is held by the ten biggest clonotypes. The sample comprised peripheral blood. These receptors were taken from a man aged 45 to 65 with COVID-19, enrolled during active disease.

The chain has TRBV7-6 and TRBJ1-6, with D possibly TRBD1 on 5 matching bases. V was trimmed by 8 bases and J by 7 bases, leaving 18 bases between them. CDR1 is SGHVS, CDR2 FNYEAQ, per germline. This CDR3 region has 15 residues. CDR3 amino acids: CASSPGGGGNSPLHF. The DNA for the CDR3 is TGTGCCAGCTCCCCTGGTGGGGGGGGAAATTCACCCCTCCACTTT.

For the CDR3, the DNA is TGCGCCAGCAGCTTGGGACATGTGGAGACCCAGTACTTC. As protein: CASSLGHVETQYF. This sequence joins TRBV5-1 and TRBJ2-5; D is ambiguous. V dropped 0 bases and J dropped 5 bases, with 8 bases sitting between them. Germline V gene sequence: CDR1 SGHRS, CDR2 YFSETQ. The CDR3 runs 13 residues.

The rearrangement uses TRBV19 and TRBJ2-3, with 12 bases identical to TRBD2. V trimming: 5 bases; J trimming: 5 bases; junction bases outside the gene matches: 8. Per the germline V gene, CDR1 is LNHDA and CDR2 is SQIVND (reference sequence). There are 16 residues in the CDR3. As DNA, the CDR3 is TGTGCCAGTAGTCCAACTAGCGGGGGGCTGAAAGATACGCAGTATTTT. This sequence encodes CASSPTSGGLKDTQYF.

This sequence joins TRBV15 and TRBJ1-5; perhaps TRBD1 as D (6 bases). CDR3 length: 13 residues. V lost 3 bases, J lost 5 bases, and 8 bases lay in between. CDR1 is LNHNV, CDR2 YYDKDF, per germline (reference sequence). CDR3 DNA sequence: TGTGCCACCAGCAGTAACAGGGATCAGCCCCAGCATTTT. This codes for CATSSNRDQPQHF. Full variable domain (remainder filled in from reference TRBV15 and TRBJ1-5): DAMVIQNPRYQVTQFGKPVTLSCSQTLNHNVMYWYQQKSSQAPKLLFHYYDKDFNNEADTPDNFQSRRPNTSFCFLDIRSPGLGDTAMYLCATSSNRDQPQHFGDGTRLSIL.

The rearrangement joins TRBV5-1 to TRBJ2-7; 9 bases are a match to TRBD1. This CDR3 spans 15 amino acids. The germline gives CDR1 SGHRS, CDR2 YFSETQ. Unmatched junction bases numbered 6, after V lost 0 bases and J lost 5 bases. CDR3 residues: CASSLAGQGSHEQYF. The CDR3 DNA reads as TGCGCCAGCAGCTTGGCGGGACAGGGATCCCACGAGCAGTACTTC.

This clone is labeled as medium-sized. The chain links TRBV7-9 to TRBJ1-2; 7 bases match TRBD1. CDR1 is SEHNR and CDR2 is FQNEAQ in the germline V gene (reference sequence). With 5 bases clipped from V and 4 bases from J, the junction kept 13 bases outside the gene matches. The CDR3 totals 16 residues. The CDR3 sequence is CASSDISGGMGYGYTF. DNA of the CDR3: TGTGCCAGCAGCGATATATCAGGGGGAATGGGCTATGGCTACACCTTC.

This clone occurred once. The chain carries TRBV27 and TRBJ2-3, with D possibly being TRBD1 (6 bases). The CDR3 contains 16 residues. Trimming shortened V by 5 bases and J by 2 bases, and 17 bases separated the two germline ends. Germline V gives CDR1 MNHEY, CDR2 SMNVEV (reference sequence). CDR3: CASSDLDSQYTDTQYF. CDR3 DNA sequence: TGTGCCAGCAGTGACTTGGACAGCCAATACACAGATACGCAGTATTTT.

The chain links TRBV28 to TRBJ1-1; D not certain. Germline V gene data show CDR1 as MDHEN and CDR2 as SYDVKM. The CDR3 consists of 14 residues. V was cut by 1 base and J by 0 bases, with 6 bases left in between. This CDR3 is CASSLSGVNTEAFF. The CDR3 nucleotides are TGTGCCAGCAGTTTATCCGGGGTGAACACTGAAGCTTTCTTT.

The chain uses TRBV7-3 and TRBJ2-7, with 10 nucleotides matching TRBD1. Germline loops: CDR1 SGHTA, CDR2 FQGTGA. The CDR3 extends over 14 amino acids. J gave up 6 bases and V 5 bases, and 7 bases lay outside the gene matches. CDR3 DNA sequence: TGTGCCAGCAGCCCCGGGACAGGGGCCTCCGAGCAGTACTTC. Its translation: CASSPGTGASEQYF.

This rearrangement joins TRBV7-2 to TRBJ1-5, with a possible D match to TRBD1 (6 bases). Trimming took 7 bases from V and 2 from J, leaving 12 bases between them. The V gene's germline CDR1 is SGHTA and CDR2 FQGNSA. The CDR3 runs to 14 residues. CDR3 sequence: CASNSHRGNQPQHF. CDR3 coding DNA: TGTGCCAGCAACTCTCACAGGGGCAATCAGCCCCAGCATTTT.

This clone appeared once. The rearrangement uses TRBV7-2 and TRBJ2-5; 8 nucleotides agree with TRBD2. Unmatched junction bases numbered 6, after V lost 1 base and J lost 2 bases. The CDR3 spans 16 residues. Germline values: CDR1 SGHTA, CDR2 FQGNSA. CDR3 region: CASSLVTSGYQETQYF. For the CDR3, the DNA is TGTGCCAGCAGCTTAGTTACTAGCGGCTATCAAGAGACCCAGTACTTC.

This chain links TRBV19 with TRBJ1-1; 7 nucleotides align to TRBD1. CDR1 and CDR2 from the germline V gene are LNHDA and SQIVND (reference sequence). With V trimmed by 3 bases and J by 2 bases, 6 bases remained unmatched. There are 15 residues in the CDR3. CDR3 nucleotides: TGTGCCAGTAGTATTCCCCGACAGGGTAACACTGAAGCTTTCTTT. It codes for CASSIPRQGNTEAFF. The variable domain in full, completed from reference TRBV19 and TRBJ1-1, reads DGGITQSPKYLFRKEGQNVTLSCEQNLNHDAMYWYRQDPGQGLRLIYYSQIVNDFQKGDIAEGYSVSREKKESFPLTVTSAQKNPTAFYLCASSIPRQGNTEAFFGQGTRLTVV.

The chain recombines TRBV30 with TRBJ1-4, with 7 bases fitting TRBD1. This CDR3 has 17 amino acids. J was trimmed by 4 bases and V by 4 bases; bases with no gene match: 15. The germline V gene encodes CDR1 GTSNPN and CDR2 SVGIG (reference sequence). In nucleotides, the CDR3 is TGTGCCTGGAATCATCCGGGACAGCTACTCTTTAATGAAAAACTGTTTTTT. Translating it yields CAWNHPGQLLFNEKLFF.

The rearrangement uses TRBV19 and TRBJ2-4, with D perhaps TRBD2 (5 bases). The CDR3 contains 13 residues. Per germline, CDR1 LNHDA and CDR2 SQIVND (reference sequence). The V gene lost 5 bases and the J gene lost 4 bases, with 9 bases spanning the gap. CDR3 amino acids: CASSPRDKNIQYF. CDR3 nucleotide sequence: TGTGCCAGTAGTCCACGGGATAAAAACATTCAGTACTTC. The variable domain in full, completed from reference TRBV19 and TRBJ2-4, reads DGGITQSPKYLFRKEGQNVTLSCEQNLNHDAMYWYRQDPGQGLRLIYYSQIVNDFQKGDIAEGYSVSREKKESFPLTVTSAQKNPTAFYLCASSPRDKNIQYFGAGTRLSVL.

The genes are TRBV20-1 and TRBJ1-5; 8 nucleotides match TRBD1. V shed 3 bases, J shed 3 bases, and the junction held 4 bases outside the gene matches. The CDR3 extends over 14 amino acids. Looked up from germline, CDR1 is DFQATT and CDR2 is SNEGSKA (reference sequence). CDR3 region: CSASHQGANQPQHF. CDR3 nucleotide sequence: TGCAGTGCTAGTCACCAGGGGGCCAATCAGCCCCAGCATTTT.

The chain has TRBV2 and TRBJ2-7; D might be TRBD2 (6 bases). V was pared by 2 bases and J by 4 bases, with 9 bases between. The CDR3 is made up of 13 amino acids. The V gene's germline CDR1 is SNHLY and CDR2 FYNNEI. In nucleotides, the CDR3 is TGTGCCAGCAGTGAATTTGGGACTTACGAGCAGTACTTC. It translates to CASSEFGTYEQYF.

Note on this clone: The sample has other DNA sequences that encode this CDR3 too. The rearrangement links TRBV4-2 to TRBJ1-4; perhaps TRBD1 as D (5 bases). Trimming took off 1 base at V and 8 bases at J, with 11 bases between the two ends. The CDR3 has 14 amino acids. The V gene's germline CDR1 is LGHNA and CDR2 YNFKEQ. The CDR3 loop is CASSQVPGWEKLFF. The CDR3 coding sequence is TGTGCCAGCAGCCAAGTACCAGGGTGGGAAAAACTGTTTTTT.

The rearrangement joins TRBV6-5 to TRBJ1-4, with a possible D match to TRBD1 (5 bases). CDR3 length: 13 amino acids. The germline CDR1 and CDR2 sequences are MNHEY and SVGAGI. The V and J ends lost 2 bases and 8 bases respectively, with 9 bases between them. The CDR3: CASSYGGGEKLFF. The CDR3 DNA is TGTGCCAGCAGTTACGGGGGAGGGGAAAAACTGTTTTTT.

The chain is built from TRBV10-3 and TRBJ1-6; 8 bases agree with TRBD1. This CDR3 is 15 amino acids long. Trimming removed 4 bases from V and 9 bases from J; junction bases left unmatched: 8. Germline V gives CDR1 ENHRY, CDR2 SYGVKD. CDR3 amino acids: CAISVDRTGTSPLHF. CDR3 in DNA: TGTGCCATCAGTGTAGACAGGACAGGGACTTCACCCCTCCACTTT.

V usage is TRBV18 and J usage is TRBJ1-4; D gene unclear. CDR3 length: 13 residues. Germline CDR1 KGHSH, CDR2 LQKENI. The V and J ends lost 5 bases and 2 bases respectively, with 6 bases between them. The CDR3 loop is CASSELTNEKLFF. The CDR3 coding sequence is TGTGCCAGCTCAGAACTTACTAATGAAAAACTGTTTTTT. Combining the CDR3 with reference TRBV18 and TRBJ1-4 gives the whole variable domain NAGVMQNPRHLVRRRGQEARLRCSPMKGHSHVYWYRQLPEEGLKFMVYLQKENIIDESGMPKERFSAEFPKEGPSILRIQQVVRGDSAAYFCASSELTNEKLFFGSGTQLSVL.

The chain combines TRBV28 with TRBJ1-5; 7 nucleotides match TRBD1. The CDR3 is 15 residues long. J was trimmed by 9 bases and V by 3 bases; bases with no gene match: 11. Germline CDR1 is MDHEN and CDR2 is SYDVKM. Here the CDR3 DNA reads TGTGCCAGCAGTTTTCGCGACAGGGCCGGATCGCCCCAGCATTTT. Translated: CASSFRDRAGSPQHF.

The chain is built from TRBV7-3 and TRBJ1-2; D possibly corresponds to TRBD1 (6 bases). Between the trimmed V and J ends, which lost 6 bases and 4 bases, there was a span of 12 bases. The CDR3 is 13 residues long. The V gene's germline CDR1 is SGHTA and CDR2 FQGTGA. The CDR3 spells CASRPGQIYGYTF. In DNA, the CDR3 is TGTGCCAGCAGACCCGGACAGATCTATGGCTACACCTTC.

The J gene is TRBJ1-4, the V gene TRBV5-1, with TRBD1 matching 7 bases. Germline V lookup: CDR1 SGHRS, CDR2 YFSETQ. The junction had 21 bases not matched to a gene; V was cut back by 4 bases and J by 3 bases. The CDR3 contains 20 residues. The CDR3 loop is CASSPQVPGQKKVANEKLFF. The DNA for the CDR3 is TGCGCCAGCAGCCCACAAGTACCGGGACAGAAAAAAGTGGCTAATGAAAAACTGTTTTTT.

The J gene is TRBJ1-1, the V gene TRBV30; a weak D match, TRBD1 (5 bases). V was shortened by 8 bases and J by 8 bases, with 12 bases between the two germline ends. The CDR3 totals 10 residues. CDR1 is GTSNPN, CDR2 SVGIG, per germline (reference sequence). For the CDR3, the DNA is TGTGCCGGGGGAGCGGGGGAAGCTTTCTTT. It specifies CAGGAGEAFF.

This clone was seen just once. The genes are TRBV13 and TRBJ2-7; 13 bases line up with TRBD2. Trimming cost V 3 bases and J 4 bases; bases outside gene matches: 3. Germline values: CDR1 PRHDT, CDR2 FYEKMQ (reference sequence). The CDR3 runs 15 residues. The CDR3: CASSFRTSGGYEQYF. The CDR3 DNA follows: TGTGCCAGCAGCTTTCGGACTAGCGGGGGTTACGAGCAGTACTTC. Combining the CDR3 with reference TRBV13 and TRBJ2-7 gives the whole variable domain AAGVIQSPRHLIKEKRETATLKCYPIPRHDTVYWYQQGPGQDPQFLISFYEKMQSDKGSIPDRFSAQQFSDYHSELNMSSLELGDSALYFCASSFRTSGGYEQYFGPGTRLTVT.